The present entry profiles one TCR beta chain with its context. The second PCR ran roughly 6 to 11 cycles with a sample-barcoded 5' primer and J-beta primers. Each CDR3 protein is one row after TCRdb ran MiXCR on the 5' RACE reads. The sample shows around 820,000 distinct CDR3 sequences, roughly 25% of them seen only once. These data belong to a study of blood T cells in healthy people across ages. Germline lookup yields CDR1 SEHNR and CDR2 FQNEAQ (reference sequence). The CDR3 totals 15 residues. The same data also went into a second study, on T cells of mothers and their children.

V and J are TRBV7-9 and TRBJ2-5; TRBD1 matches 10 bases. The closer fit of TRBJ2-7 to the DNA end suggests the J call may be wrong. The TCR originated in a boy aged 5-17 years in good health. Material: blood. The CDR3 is CASSSPGQGIYEQYF. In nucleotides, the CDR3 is TGTGCCAGCAGCTCCCCGGGACAGGGGATCTACGAGCAGTACTTC.